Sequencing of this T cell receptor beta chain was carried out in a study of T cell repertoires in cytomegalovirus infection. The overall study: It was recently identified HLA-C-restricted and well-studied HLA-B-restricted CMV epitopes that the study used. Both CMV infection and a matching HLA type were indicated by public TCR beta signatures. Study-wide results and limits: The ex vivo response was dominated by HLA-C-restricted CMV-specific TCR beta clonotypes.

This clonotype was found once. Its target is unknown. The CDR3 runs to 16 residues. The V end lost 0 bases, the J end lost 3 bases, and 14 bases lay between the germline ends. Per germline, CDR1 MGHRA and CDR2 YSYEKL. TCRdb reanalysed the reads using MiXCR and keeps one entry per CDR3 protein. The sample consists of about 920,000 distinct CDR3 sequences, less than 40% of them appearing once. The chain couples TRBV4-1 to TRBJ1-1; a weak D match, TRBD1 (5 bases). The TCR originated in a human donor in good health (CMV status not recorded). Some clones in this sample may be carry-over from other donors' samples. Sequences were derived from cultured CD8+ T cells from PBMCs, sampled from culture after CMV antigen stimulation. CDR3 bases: TGCGCCAGCAGCCAAGAGGGGGGACTACCCTACACTGAAGCTTTCTTT. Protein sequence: CASSQEGGLPYTEAFF.